This T cell receptor (beta chain) was observed in a study of radiation and T cells in renal cell carcinoma. Looking at the study overall: Nephrectomy followed 15 Gy stereotactic body radiation by 4 weeks. Study conclusions and caveats: No pretreatment tumor biopsies were available for baseline clonotypes. Top tumor clonotypes rose in blood 2 weeks post-radiation, then contracted.

This table comes from immunoSEQ multiplex PCR, and its TCRdb copy is limited to in-frame clones, with some not included. The sample shows roughly 78,000 clones, 82% of them seen only once. About this clone: Antigen unknown.

Unmatched junction bases numbered 15, after V lost 3 bases and J lost 1 base. CDR1 GTSNPN and CDR2 SVGIG come from the germline V gene (reference sequence). This CDR3 is 19 amino acids long. Regarding time point: blood 2 weeks post-SBRT. Treatment in this sample: 15 Gy SBRT to primary tumor, nephrectomy 4 weeks later. Radiation-treated patients gave blood at baseline, week 2 and week 4. The sequenced sample was blood, obtained from a patient whose treatment included radiotherapy and nephrectomy. This clonotype was obtained from a man between 60 and 75 years old with renal cell carcinoma. This chain joins TRBV30 and TRBJ2-6; 7 bases match TRBD1. CDR3 residues: CAWSGYRGPKESGANVLTF. The CDR3 bases are TGTGCCTGGAGCGGTTACAGGGGACCGAAGGAATCTGGGGCCAACGTCCTGACTTTC.